The rows below give T cell receptor beta chains drawn from one sample of a study of cytomegalovirus exposure and HLA in healthy donors. Assay used: immunoSEQ multiplex PCR; TCRdb lists only in-frame clones, some missing. The repertoire includes 110,000 to 150,000 clones, less than 85% of them detected once, and about 10% sits in the top ten. The sample taken for sequencing was PBMCs. Receptors originate from a woman aged 50 to 60 in good health and CMV-seropositive. The CDR3 runs from the conserved cysteine through the conserved F or W. The D gene is left open where the match is weak. Size tells how often a clone was seen (once, few, many) or the class of an expanded clone, and some rows leave it out.

cdr3_nt | cdr3_aa | clone_size | j_call | d_call | v_call
TGTGCCAGCAGCTTGAACGGAGTGGAGACTGAAAAACTGTTTTTT | CASSLNGVETEKLFF | NA | TRBJ1-4 | NA | TRBV5-4
TGTGCCAGCAGGGATACCGGGGGCACAGATACGCAGTATTTT | CASRDTGGTDTQYF | NA | TRBJ2-3 | NA | TRBV11-2
TGTGCCAGCAGCTTAGGGACTAGCGGGGGATTGGATACGCAGTATTTT | CASSLGTSGGLDTQYF | NA | TRBJ2-3 | TRBD2 | TRBV7-3
TGTGCCAGCAGGCTACAGGGATACACCGGGGAGCTGTTTTTT | CASRLQGYTGELFF | once | TRBJ2-2 | NA | TRBV28
TGTGCCAGCAGTTTAAGTCCTAGGAGTGGCAATGAGCAGTTCTTC | CASSLSPRSGNEQFF | NA | TRBJ2-1 | NA | TRBV28
TGCGCCAGCAGCCCCGCCGGGTCCTACTACGAGCAGTACTTC | CASSPAGSYYEQYF | once | TRBJ2-7 | NA | TRBV4-3
TGCGCCAGCAGCCAAGATATCGGGCAGGGTGGCTCAATCCTTTACGAGCAGTACTTC | CASSQDIGQGGSILYEQYF | once | TRBJ2-7 | NA | TRBV4-3
TGCAGCGTTGAAATCCCAATTTATGGCTACACCTTC | CSVEIPIYGYTF | NA | TRBJ1-2 | NA | TRBV29-1
TGTGCCAGTGGCCCGGGACAGGGGGGGGGCAATCAGCCCCAGCATTTT | CASGPGQGGGNQPQHF | NA | TRBJ1-5 | TRBD1 | TRBV19
TGTGCCAGCAGTGATAGTACAGGGTATTCACCCCTCCACTTT | CASSDSTGYSPLHF | few | TRBJ1-6 | NA | TRBV6-1
TGTGCCAGCATTACTTTGGACAGGGGGCCGGGATACAATCAGCCCCAGCATTTT | CASITLDRGPGYNQPQHF | NA | TRBJ1-5 | TRBD1 | TRBV25-1
TGTGCCAGCAGCTTAGATCTAGGGGCCTCCTACGAGCAGTACTTC | CASSLDLGASYEQYF | NA | TRBJ2-7 | NA | TRBV11-2
TGTGCCAGCAGCTTAGACCCGGGTGGTGCCACTGAAGCTTTCTTT | CASSLDPGGATEAFF | NA | TRBJ1-1 | NA | TRBV7-9
TGTGCCACCAGCAGCCCAGGGGAGTATTCACCCCTCCACTTT | CATSSPGEYSPLHF | NA | TRBJ1-6 | NA | TRBV15
TGTGCCAGCAGCTCCGGGGGGGGGTCACGGGGCACGCAGTATTTT | CASSSGGGSRGTQYF | NA | TRBJ2-3 | TRBD2 | TRBV11-1
TGCGCCAGCAGAGATCCAGGAATCCAGAATGGCTACACCTTC | CASRDPGIQNGYTF | NA | TRBJ1-2 | NA | TRBV5-1
TGTGCCAGCAGCTTCGGGGGGCGGGAGACCCAGTACTTC | CASSFGGRETQYF | NA | TRBJ2-5 | NA | TRBV7-3
TGTGCCTGGAGTCTTAGGACAGGGAATTTTGGCACTGAAGCTTTCTTT | CAWSLRTGNFGTEAFF | NA | TRBJ1-1 | TRBD1 | TRBV30
TGTGCCAGCAGCTTACAGGGGGCAGGGGAGACCCAGTACTTC | CASSLQGAGETQYF | few | TRBJ2-5 | TRBD1 | TRBV11-3
TGTGCCAGCAGTGAAGGGGGACAGCTCTCTGGAAACACCATATATTTT | CASSEGGQLSGNTIYF | NA | TRBJ1-3 | TRBD1 | TRBV2
TGCGCCAGCAGCTTGGGGCCCTCAATCGGCAGGGTCGGAAACACCATATATTTT | CASSLGPSIGRVGNTIYF | few | TRBJ1-3 | NA | TRBV5-1
TGTGCCACCACGCGGTGGGGGACACCCTACGAGCAGTACTTC | CATTRWGTPYEQYF | NA | TRBJ2-7 | NA | TRBV6-1
TGTGCCAGCAGTCGCTCGACCGGGTCCTATGGCTACACCTTC | CASSRSTGSYGYTF | NA | TRBJ1-2 | NA | TRBV6-5